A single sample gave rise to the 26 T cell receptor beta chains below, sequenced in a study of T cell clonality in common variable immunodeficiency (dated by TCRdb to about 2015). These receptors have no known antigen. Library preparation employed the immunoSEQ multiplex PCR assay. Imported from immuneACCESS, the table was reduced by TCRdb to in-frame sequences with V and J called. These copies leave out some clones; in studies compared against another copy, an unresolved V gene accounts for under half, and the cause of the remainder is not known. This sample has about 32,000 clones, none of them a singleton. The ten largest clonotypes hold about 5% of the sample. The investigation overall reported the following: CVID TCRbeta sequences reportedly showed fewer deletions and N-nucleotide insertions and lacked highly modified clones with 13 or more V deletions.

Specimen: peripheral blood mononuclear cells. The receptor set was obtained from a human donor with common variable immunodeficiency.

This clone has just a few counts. CDR3 region: CASSWDSINEQFF. Partial CDR3 DNA: TGTGCCAGCAGCTGGGACAGTATCAATGAG. The chain has TRBV7-2 and TRBJ2-1; the match to TRBD1 covers 7 bases. From the germline J gene comes the end of the CDR3, since the read stops 3 residues before it. Germline values: CDR1 SGHTA, CDR2 FQGNSA. The ends lost 4 bases at V and 6 bases at J; junction bases unmatched: 3. The CDR3 length is 13 residues.

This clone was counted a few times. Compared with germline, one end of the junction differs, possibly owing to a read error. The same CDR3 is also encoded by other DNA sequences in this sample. The covered CDR3 bases are TGTGCCTGGGCCCTCAGGAGAACCTCTGGGAACACC. The encoded protein is CAWALRRTSGNT. The whole CDR3 is CAWALRRTSGNTIYF. This rearrangement joins TRBV30 to TRBJ1-3; D is unclear. From the germline J gene comes the end of the CDR3, since the read stops 3 residues before it. This CDR3 has 15 amino acids. Germline CDR1 GTSNPN, CDR2 SVGIG (reference sequence).

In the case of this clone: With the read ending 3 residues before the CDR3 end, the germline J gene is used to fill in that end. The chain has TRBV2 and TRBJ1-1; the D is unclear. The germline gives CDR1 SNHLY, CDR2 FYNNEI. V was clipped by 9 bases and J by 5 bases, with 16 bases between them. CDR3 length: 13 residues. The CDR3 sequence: CARRTAGVTEAFF. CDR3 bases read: TGTGCCAGGCGAACCGCCGGGGTTACTGAA. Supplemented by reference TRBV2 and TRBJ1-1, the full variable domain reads EPEVTQTPSHQVTQMGQEVILRCVPISNHLYFYWYRQILGQKVEFLVSFYNNEISEKSEIFDDQFSVERPDGSNFTLKIRSTKLEDSAMYFCARRTAGVTEAFFGQGTRLTVV.

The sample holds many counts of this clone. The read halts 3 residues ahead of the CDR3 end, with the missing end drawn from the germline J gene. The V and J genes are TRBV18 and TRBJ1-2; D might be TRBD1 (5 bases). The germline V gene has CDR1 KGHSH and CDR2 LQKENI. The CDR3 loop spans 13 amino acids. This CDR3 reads CASSGKQVDGYTF. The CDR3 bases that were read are TGTGCCAGCTCAGGGAAACAGGTTGACGGC.

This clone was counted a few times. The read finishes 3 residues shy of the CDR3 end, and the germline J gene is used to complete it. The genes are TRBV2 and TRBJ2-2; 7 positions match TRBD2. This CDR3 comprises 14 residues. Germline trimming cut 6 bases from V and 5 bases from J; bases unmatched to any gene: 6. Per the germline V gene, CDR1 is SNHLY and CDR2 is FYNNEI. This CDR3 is CASRAREGTGELFF. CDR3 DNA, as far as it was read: TGTGCCAGCAGAGCGAGGGAGGGGACCGGGGAG.

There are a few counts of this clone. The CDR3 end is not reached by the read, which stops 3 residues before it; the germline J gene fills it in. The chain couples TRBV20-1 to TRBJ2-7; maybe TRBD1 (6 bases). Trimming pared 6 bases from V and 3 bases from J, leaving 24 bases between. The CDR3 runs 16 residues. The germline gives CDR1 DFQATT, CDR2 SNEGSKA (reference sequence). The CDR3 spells CSAPSPGTSDRYEQYF. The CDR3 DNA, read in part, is TGCAGTGCCCCATCCCCCGGGACAAGTGACCGCTACGAG.

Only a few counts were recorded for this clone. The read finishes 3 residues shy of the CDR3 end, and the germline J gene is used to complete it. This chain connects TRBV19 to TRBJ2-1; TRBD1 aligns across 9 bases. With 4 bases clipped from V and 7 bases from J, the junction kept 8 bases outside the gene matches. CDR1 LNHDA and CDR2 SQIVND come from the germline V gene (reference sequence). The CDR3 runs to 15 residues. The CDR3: CASSTTGTGWNEQFF. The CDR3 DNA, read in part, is TGTGCCAGTAGTACAACCGGGACAGGGTGGAATGAG.

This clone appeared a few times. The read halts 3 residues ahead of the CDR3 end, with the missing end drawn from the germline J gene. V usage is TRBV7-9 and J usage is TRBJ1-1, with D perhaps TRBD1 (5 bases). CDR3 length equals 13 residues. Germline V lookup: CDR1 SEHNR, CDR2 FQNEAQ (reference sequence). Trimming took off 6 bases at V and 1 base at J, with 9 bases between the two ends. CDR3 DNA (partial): TGTGCCAGCAGTCGAGGGGCGAACACTGAA. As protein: CASSRGANTE. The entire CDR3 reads CASSRGANTEAFF.

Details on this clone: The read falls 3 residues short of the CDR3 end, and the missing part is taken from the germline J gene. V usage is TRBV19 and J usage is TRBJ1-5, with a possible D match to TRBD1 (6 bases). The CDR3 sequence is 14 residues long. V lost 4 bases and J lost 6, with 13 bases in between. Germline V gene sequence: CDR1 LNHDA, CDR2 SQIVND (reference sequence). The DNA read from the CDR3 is TGTGCCAGTAGTAATCAGGGAGGGGGTCAGCCC. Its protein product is CASSNQGGGQP. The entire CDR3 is CASSNQGGGQPQHF. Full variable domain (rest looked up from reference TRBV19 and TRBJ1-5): DGGITQSPKYLFRKEGQNVTLSCEQNLNHDAMYWYRQDPGQGLRLIYYSQIVNDFQKGDIAEGYSVSREKKESFPLTVTSAQKNPTAFYLCASSNQGGGQPQHFGDGTRLSIL.

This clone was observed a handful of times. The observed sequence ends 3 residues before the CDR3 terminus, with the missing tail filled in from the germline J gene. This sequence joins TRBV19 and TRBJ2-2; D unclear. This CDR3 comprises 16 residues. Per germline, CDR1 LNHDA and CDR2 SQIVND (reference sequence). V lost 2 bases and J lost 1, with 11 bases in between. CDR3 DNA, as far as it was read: TGTGCCAGTAGTATATACACCATCCAGAACACCGGGGAG. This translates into CASSIYTIQNTGE. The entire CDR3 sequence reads CASSIYTIQNTGELFF. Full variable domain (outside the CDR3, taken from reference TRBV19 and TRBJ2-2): DGGITQSPKYLFRKEGQNVTLSCEQNLNHDAMYWYRQDPGQGLRLIYYSQIVNDFQKGDIAEGYSVSREKKESFPLTVTSAQKNPTAFYLCASSIYTIQNTGELFFGEGSRLTVL.

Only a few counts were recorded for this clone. Partial CDR3 DNA: TGTGCCAGCAGCTTCGGGGCAGGGGGTAATTCACCC. This encodes CASSFGAGGNSP. The whole CDR3 protein is CASSFGAGGNSPLHF. The gene calls are TRBV7-9 and TRBJ1-6; 7 nucleotides line up with TRBD1. The read ends 3 residues before the CDR3 terminus; that terminus is restored from the germline J gene. Germline V gene lookup returns CDR1 SEHNR and CDR2 FQNEAQ (reference sequence). J gave up 6 bases and V 3 bases, and 5 bases lay outside the gene matches. CDR3 size: 15 residues.

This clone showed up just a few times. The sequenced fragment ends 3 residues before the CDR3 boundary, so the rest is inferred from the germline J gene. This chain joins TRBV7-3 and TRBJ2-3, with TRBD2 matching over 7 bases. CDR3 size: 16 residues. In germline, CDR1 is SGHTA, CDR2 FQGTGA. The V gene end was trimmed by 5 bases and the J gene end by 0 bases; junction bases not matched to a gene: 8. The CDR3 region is CASSPGRGISTDTQYF. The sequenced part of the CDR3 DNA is TGTGCCAGCAGCCCCGGGCGGGGGATTAGCACAGATACG. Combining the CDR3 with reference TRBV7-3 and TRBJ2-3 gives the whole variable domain GAGVSQTPSNKVTEKGKYVELRCDPISGHTALYWYRQSLGQGPEFLIYFQGTGAADDSGLPNDRFFAVRPEGSVSTLKIQRTERGDSAVYLCASSPGRGISTDTQYFGPGTRLTVL.

The covered CDR3 bases are TGTGCCAGCAGTGAAACATACTATGGC. Amino acids: CASSETYYG. The whole CDR3 reads CASSETYYGYTF. The chain links TRBV6-1 to TRBJ1-2; D not certain. Coverage ceases 3 residues before the CDR3 finishes, and the germline J gene fills in the end. The germline CDR1 and CDR2 sequences are MNHNS and SASEGT. V lost 2 bases and J 3 bases, leaving 4 bases between the germline ends. The CDR3 loop spans 12 amino acids.

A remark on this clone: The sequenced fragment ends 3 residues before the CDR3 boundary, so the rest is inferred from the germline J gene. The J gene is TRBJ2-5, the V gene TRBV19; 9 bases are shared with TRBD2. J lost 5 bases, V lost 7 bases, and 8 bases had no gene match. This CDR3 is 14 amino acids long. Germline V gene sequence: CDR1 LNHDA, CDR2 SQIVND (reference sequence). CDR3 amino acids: CASNPATSGETQYF. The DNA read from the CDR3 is TGTGCCAGTAATCCAGCGACTAGCGGTGAGACC.

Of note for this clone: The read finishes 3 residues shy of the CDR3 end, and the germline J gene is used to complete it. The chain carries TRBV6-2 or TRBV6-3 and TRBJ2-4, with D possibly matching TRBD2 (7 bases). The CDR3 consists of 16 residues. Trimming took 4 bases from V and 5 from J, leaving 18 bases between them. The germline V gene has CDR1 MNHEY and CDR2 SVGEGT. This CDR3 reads CASSSLQGGYENIQYF. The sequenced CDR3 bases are TGTGCCAGCAGTTCCCTACAGGGAGGGTATGAAAACATT.

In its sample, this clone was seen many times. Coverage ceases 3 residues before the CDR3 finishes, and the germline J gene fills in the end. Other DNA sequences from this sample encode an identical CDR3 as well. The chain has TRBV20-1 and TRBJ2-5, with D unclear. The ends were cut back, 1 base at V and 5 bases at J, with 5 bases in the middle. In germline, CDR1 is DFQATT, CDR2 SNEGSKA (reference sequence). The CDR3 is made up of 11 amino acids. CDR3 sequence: CSARVRETQYF. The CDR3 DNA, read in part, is TGCAGTGCTAGAGTACGGGAGACC.

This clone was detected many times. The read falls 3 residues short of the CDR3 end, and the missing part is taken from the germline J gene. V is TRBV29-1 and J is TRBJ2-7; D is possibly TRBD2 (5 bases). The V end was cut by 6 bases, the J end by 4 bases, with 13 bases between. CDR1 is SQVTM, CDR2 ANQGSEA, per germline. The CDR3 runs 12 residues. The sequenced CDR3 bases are TGCAGCGTCACCGGACTCCTATACGAG. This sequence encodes CSVTGLLYE. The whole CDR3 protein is CSVTGLLYEQYF.

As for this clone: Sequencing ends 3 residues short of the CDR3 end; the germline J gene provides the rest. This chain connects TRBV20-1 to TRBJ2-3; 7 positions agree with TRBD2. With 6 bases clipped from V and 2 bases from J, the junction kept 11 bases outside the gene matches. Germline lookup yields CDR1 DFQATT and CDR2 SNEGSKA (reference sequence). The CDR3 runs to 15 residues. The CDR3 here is CSAPAGRGITDTQYF. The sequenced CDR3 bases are TGCAGTGCCCCGGCGGGGCGGGGGATCACAGATACG.

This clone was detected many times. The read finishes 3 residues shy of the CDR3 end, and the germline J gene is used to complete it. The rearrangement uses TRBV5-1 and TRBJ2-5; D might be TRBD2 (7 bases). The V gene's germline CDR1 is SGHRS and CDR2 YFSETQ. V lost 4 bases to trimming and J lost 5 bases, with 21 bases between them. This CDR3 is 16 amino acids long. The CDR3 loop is CASSPRGGLPGETQYF. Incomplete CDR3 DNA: TGCGCCAGCAGCCCAAGGGGGGGACTACCGGGGGAGACC.

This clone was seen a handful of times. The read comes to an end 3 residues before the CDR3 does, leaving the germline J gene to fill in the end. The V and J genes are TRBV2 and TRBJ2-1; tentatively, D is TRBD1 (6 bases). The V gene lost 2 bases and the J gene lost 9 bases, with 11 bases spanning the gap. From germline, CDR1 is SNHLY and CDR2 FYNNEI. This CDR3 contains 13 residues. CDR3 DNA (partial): TGTGCCAGCAGTGAACAGGGGATAGGTGAG. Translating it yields CASSEQGIGE. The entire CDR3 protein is CASSEQGIGEQFF.

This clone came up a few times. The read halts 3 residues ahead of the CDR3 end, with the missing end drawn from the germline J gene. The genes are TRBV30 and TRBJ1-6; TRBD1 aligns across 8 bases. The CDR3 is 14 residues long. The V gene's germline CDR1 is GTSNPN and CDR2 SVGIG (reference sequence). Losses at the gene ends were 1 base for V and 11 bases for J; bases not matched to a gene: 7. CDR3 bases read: TGTGCCTGGAGTGCCGACAGGGGTTCGCCACCC. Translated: CAWSADRGSPP. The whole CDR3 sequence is CAWSADRGSPPLHF.

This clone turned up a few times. CDR3 in amino acids: CASSDPYVSLAREQFF. The sequenced part of the CDR3 DNA is TGTGCCAGCAGTGACCCCTATGTTTCGCTAGCGCGTGAG. The chain couples TRBV2 to TRBJ2-1, with TRBD2 as a possible D gene (6 bases). The read gets to within 3 residues of the CDR3 end, and the germline J gene fills in the rest. The germline V and J ends were trimmed by 3 bases and 9 bases, with 21 bases remaining between them. CDR3 length equals 16 residues. Germline V gene data show CDR1 as SNHLY and CDR2 as FYNNEI.

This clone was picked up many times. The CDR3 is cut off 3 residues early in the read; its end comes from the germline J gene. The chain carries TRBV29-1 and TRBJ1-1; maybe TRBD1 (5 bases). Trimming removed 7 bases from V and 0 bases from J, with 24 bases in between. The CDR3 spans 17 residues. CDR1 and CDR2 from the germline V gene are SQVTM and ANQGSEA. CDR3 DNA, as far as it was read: TGCAGCGGGGGAGACAGACACCCTTCCAACATGAACACTGAA. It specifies CSGGDRHPSNMNTE. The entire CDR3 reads CSGGDRHPSNMNTEAFF.

The CDR3 bases that were read are TGTGCCAGCGGGACAGGGATAACTGAA. Translated: CASGTGITE. The CDR3, in full, reads CASGTGITEAFF. V and J are TRBV19 and TRBJ1-1; the match to TRBD1 covers 9 bases. The missing CDR3 end, 3 residues past where the read stops, is filled in from the germline J gene. The trim removed 9 bases at V and 5 bases at J, leaving 4 bases unmatched. Looked up from germline, CDR1 is LNHDA and CDR2 is SQIVND (reference sequence). The CDR3 loop spans 12 amino acids.

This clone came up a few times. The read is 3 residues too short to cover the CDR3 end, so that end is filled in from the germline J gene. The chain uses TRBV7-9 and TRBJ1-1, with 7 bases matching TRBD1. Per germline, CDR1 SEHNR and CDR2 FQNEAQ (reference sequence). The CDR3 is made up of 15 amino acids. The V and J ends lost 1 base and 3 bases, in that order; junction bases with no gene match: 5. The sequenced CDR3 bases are TGTGCCAGCAGCTTAGAATATAGGGGGCACACTGAA. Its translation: CASSLEYRGHTE. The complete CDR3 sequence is CASSLEYRGHTEAFF.

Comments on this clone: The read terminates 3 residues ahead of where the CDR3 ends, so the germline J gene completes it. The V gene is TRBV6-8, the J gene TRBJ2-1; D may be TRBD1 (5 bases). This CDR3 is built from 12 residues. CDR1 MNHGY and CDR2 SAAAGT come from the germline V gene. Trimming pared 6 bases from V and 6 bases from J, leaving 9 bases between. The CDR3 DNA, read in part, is TGTGCCAGCAGCCGCGACAGCAATGAG. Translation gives CASSRDSNE. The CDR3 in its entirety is CASSRDSNEQFF.